Each of the 22 T cell receptor beta chains below was sequenced from the same sample in a study of beta chain features in type 1 diabetes. Isolated RNA was reverse transcribed in full, so expressed TCRB transcripts were sequenced. Clones were sequenced by immunoSEQ multiplex PCR, and TCRdb holds only the in-frame ones, with some missing. Among over 300,000 clones listed, roughly 8% were seen once. Sequenced material: central memory CD4+ T cells from blood. All receptors derive from a woman aged 18-29 years in good health.

This clone was counted ten times or more. The V and J genes are TRBV23-1 and TRBJ2-7, with TRBD2 identical over 7 bases. TRBV23-1 is flagged as an ORF with uncertain function. J gave up 2 bases and V 0 bases, and 4 bases lay outside the gene matches. CDR3 length: 15 residues. This chain's CDR3 is CASSQSGGGPYEQYF. DNA for the CDR3: TGCGCCAGCAGTCAATCGGGCGGGGGACCCTACGAGCAGTACTTC.

The chain combines TRBV4-3 with TRBJ1-2, with D tentatively TRBD1 (5 bases). The CDR3 is made up of 13 amino acids. Germline CDR1 is LGHNA and CDR2 is YSLEER. The V end was cut by 1 base, the J end by 5 bases, with 8 bases between. CDR3 loop: CASSQGSGYGYTF. CDR3 DNA: TGCGCCAGCAGCCAAGGGTCAGGGTATGGCTACACCTTC.

This clone was counted at least ten times. Other DNA sequences in this sample translate to the same CDR3. This chain links TRBV18 with TRBJ2-1; 11 nucleotides agree with TRBD2. Trimming at V came to 3 bases and at J to 6 bases, leaving 7 bases not matched to a gene. The CDR3 is 16 residues long. CDR1 and CDR2 (germline): KGHSH, LQKENI. The CDR3 DNA reads as TGTGCCAGCTCACCTAGGGGCGGACTAGCGGGCAATGAGCAGTTCTTC. This translates into CASSPRGGLAGNEQFF. Together with reference TRBV18 and TRBJ2-1, the CDR3 gives the full variable domain: NAGVMQNPRHLVRRRGQEARLRCSPMKGHSHVYWYRQLPEEGLKFMVYLQKENIIDESGMPKERFSAEFPKEGPSILRIQQVVRGDSAAYFCASSPRGGLAGNEQFFGPGTRLTVL.

This clone was seen more than once but under ten times. This chain links TRBV20-1 with TRBJ1-1; D unresolved. Germline CDR1 is DFQATT and CDR2 is SNEGSKA (reference sequence). Trimming cost V 6 bases and J 8 bases, with 13 bases left between them. The CDR3 is made up of 11 amino acids. The CDR3 is CSAWPSGEAFF. The CDR3, as DNA: TGCAGTGCGTGGCCCTCGGGGGAAGCTTTCTTT.

This clone was seen more than once but under ten times. The chain couples TRBV7-2 to TRBJ2-3; D unresolved. Germline-derived CDR1 and CDR2 are SGHTA and FQGNSA. Trimming took 0 bases from V and 1 from J, leaving 5 bases between them. This CDR3 has 14 residues. DNA for the CDR3: TGTGCCAGCAGCTTAGCTTTAGGCACAGATACGCAGTATTTT. Its translation: CASSLALGTDTQYF.

This clone was counted ten times or more. The rearrangement links TRBV11-3 to TRBJ2-2; 7 bases are a match to TRBD1. The CDR3 is made up of 12 amino acids. V lost 5 bases, J lost 6 bases, and 0 bases stayed unmatched. The germline V gene encodes CDR1 SGHNT and CDR2 YENEEA. CDR3 nucleotides: TGTGCCAGCAGCACAGGGGCCGGGGAGCTGTTTTTT. It translates to CASSTGAGELFF.

The J gene is TRBJ1-2, the V gene TRBV2; perhaps TRBD1 as D (5 bases). Trimming cost V 10 bases and J 1 base, with 7 bases left between them. This CDR3 comprises 11 residues. The germline CDR1 and CDR2 sequences are SNHLY and FYNNEI. CDR3 coding DNA: TGTGCCACAGGGCGTAACTATGGCTACACCTTC. The encoded protein is CATGRNYGYTF.

This clone occurred a few times. The chain employs TRBV28 and TRBJ2-1, with 7 nucleotides matching TRBD1. Germline trimming cut 3 bases from V and 10 bases from J; bases unmatched to any gene: 9. The germline V gene has CDR1 MDHEN and CDR2 SYDVKM. This CDR3 comprises 14 residues. CDR3 sequence reads: CASSFRDRYGEQFF. Here the CDR3 DNA reads TGTGCCAGCAGTTTCAGGGACAGATATGGGGAGCAGTTCTTC.

The V call is TRBV11-1, the J call TRBJ2-1, with 7 bases lining up with TRBD2. CDR1 SGHAT and CDR2 FQDESV come from the germline V gene (reference sequence). V lost 5 bases, J lost 9 bases, and 4 bases stayed unmatched. The length of the CDR3 is 12 residues. The CDR3 nucleotides read TGTGCCAGCAGCCCCAGCGGGACTGAGCAGTTCTTC. Protein sequence: CASSPSGTEQFF. The full variable domain, its missing parts supplied by reference TRBV11-1 and TRBJ2-1, is EAEVAQSPRYKITEKSQAVAFWCDPISGHATLYWYRQILGQGPELLVQFQDESVVDDSQLPKDRFSAERLKGVDSTLKIQPAELGDSAMYLCASSPSGTEQFFGPGTRLTVL.

Only a few counts were recorded for this clone. The V and J genes are TRBV5-1 and TRBJ2-5; possible D gene TRBD1, 5 bases. CDR3 length equals 16 residues. Germline V gives CDR1 SGHRS, CDR2 YFSETQ. The ends were cut back, 2 bases at V and 5 bases at J, with 19 bases in the middle. CDR3 amino acids: CASSLQGQGVLETQYF. The DNA for the CDR3 is TGCGCCAGCAGCTTACAAGGACAAGGCGTTTTGGAGACCCAGTACTTC.

The chain is built from TRBV27 and TRBJ1-2; perhaps TRBD1 as D (6 bases). Between the trimmed V and J ends, which lost 8 bases and 6 bases, there was a span of 22 bases. The CDR3 runs 15 residues. Germline CDR1 is MNHEY and CDR2 is SMNVEV (reference sequence). The CDR3 protein is CASRTGTPSKNGYTF. For the CDR3, the DNA is TGTGCCAGCCGAACCGGGACACCCTCCAAGAATGGCTACACCTTC.

This chain joins TRBV19 and TRBJ2-2; 8 bases agree with TRBD1. The CDR3 is 17 amino acids. Germline V lookup: CDR1 LNHDA, CDR2 SQIVND (reference sequence). With 8 bases clipped from V and 0 bases from J, the junction kept 11 bases outside the gene matches. CDR3 DNA sequence: TGTGCCAGTGATGGGGACAGGACCTTTTCGAACACCGGGGAGCTGTTTTTT. This translates into CASDGDRTFSNTGELFF.

This clone turned up a few times. The chain recombines TRBV5-1 with TRBJ2-1; TRBD1 is a possible D gene (6 bases). The length of the CDR3 is 13 residues. The germline V and J ends were trimmed by 5 bases and 6 bases, with 12 bases remaining between them. Germline V gives CDR1 SGHRS, CDR2 YFSETQ. CDR3 residues: CASRSEGGNEQFF. CDR3 nucleotides: TGCGCCAGCAGATCTGAAGGGGGCAATGAGCAGTTCTTC.

Concerning this clone itself: With a much larger clone just one base away, this may be a read error. The chain links TRBV7-2 to TRBJ1-3; the match to TRBD1 covers 7 bases. This CDR3 is built from 13 residues. With V trimmed by 5 bases and J by 4 bases, 2 bases remained unmatched. CDR1 and CDR2 (germline): SGHTA, FQGNSA. For the CDR3, the DNA is TGTGCCAGCAGCACAGGGGCAGGAAACACCATATATTTT. Translation: CASSTGAGNTIYF.

The chain joins TRBV19 to TRBJ2-3, with a possible D match to TRBD1 (6 bases). The CDR3 is 13 residues long. The germline V gene encodes CDR1 LNHDA and CDR2 SQIVND (reference sequence). V lost 5 bases and J lost 2, with 8 bases in between. CDR3 protein: CASSQGLTDTQYF. DNA of the CDR3: TGTGCCAGTAGTCAGGGGCTCACAGATACGCAGTATTTT.

This chain links TRBV9 with TRBJ1-2; D gene uncertain. Germline-derived CDR1 and CDR2 are SGDLS and YYNGEE. Trimming shortened V by 0 bases and J by 4 bases, and 22 bases separated the two germline ends. The CDR3 runs 18 residues. The CDR3 coding sequence is TGTGCCAGCAGCGTAGACGGGAGTCAAAAGATAAAGACCTATGGCTACACCTTC. Translating gives CASSVDGSQKIKTYGYTF.

This clone was counted a few times. This rearrangement joins TRBV9 to TRBJ2-7; 7 bases are a match to TRBD1. The V segment lost 4 bases and the J segment 2 bases; nucleotides outside the gene matches: 6. Germline V CDR1 and CDR2: SGDLS, YYNGEE. The CDR3 sequence is 14 residues long. The CDR3, as DNA: TGTGCCAGCAGCCAGACAGGGTGGGCCTACGAGCAGTACTTC. Residues: CASSQTGWAYEQYF.

The V call is TRBV5-6, the J call TRBJ2-5; D uncertain. Germline V CDR1 and CDR2: SGHDT, YYEEEE. The CDR3 runs to 14 residues. The ends were cut back, 0 bases at V and 3 bases at J, with 9 bases in the middle. The CDR3 region has the DNA TGTGCCAGCAGCTTGGGACACTCCAAAGAGACCCAGTACTTC. Translation: CASSLGHSKETQYF.

CDR3 loop: CASSPGLAGKRETQYF. The CDR3 DNA reads TGTGCCAGCAGCCCAGGACTAGCGGGAAAGCGGGAGACCCAGTACTTC. The genes are TRBV7-9 and TRBJ2-5; 12 nucleotides agree with TRBD2. This CDR3 is 16 amino acids long. Trimming removed 5 bases from V and 5 bases from J; junction bases left unmatched: 9. Germline assignment: CDR1 SEHNR and CDR2 FQNEAQ (reference sequence).

The chain has TRBV4-2 and TRBJ2-7; 9 bases fit TRBD1. The V gene end was trimmed by 1 base and the J gene end by 3 bases; junction bases not matched to a gene: 7. Germline CDR1 LGHNA, CDR2 YNFKEQ. The CDR3 consists of 16 residues. The CDR3 DNA is TGTGCCAGCAGCCAAGCCCTCGGGACAGGGAACTACGAGCAGTACTTC. As protein: CASSQALGTGNYEQYF.

Concerning this clone: Other DNA sequences from this sample encode an identical CDR3 as well. The V call is TRBV7-9, the J call TRBJ2-3; D perhaps matches TRBD1 (5 bases). V lost 1 base and J 4 bases, leaving 6 bases between the germline ends. CDR3 size: 13 residues. Per germline, CDR1 SEHNR and CDR2 FQNEAQ (reference sequence). The CDR3 nucleotides are TGTGCCAGCAGCTTAGTAGGGGCAGATACGCAGTATTTT. Translated, it gives CASSLVGADTQYF.

This clone was detected only a few times. The rearrangement links TRBV7-2 to TRBJ2-3; D gene uncertain. The CDR3 runs to 13 residues. Per germline, CDR1 SGHTA and CDR2 FQGNSA. Between the trimmed V and J ends, which lost 2 bases and 3 bases, there was a span of 6 bases. DNA for the CDR3: TGTGCCAGCAGCTTAAAAGGTACAGATACGCAGTATTTT. As protein: CASSLKGTDTQYF.